This TCR beta chain was sequenced during a study of CD8+CD57+ T cells in acquired aplastic anemia. Study in general: Mean DNA quantity obtained from sorted CD4+ and CD8+ cells was 3 to 3.5 ug.

Whoever was chosen for sequencing had shown CD8+CD57+ cell expansion by flow cytometry. There was no therapy given to any patient before the blood sampling took place. Study-wide findings and caveats: Nearly 30 CD8+ CDR3 sequences were shared between patients and controls.

The template for TCR beta VDJ and CDR3 sequence profiling was genomic DNA. TCRdb analysed the reads with MiXCR anew, one entry per CDR3 protein. The repertoire holds approximately 300,000 distinct CDR3 sequences, with 56% as singletons. CDR1 is DFQATT and CDR2 is SNEGSKA in the germline V gene (reference sequence). The CDR3 extends over 11 amino acids. The germline V and J ends were trimmed by 4 bases and 4 bases, with 6 bases remaining between them. This clonotype has at least ten counts. As yet, its antigen is unknown. The gene calls are TRBV20-1 and TRBJ2-3; unclear D gene. The sequence was obtained from a human donor with aplastic anemia. Sequenced material: sorted CD4+, CD8+, or CD8+CD57+ T cells (not recorded which) from PBMCs. This CDR3 reads CSANRADTQYF. The CDR3 DNA reads as TGCAGTGCTAACCGGGCAGATACGCAGTATTTT.